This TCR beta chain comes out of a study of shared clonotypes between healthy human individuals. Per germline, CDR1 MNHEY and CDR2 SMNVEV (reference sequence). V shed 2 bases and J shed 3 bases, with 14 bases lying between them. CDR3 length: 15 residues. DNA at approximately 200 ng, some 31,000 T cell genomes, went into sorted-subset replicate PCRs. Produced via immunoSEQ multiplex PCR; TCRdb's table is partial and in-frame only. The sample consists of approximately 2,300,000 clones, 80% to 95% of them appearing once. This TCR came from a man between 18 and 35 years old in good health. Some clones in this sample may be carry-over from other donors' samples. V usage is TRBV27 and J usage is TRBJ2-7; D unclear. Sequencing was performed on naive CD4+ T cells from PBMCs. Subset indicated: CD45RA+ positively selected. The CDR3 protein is CASSLDPARLYEQYF. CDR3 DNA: TGTGCCAGCAGTTTAGACCCCGCGCGGCTCTACGAGCAGTACTTC.